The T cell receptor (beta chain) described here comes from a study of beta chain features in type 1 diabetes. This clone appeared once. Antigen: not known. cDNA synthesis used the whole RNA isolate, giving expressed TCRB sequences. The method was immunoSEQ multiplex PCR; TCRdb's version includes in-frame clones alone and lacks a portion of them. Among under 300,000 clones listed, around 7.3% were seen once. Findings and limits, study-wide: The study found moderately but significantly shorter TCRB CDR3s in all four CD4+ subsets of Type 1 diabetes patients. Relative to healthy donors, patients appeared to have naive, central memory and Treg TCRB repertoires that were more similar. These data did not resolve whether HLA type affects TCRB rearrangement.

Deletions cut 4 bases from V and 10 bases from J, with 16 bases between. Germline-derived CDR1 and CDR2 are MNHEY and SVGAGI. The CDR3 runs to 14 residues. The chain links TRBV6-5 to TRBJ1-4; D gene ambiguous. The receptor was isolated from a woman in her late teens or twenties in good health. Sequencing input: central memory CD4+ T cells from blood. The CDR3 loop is CASSFRGRSGKLFF. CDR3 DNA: TGTGCCAGCAGTTTCAGAGGGAGGTCGGGAAAACTGTTTTTT.